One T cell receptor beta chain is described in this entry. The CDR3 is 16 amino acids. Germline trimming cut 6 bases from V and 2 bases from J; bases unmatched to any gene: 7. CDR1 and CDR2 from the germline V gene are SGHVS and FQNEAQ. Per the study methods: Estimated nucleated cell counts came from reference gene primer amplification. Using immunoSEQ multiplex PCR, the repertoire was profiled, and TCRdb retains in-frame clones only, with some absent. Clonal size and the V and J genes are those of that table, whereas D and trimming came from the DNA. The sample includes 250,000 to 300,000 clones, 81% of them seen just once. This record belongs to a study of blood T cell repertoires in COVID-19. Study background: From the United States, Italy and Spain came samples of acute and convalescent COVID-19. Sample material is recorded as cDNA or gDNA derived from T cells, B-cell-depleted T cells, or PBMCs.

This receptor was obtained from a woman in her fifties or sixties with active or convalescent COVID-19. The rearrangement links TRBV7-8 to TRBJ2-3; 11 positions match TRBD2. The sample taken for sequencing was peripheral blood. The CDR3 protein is CASRPPTSGVTDTQYF. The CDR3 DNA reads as TGTGCCAGCAGACCCCCGACTAGCGGGGTCACAGATACGCAGTATTTT.